Given below is one T cell receptor (beta chain) in context. Its antigen is unknown. The record originates from a study of siplizumab effects on memory and regulatory T cells. Assay: immunoSEQ multiplex PCR; the TCRdb copy retains only in-frame clones and omits some. The repertoire has about 100,000 clones, roughly 92% of them found once; the top ten carry roughly 1.1%. Study conclusions and caveats: Among sequences traceable to unstimulated CD4+ memory cells, alloreactive ones were significantly reduced by siplizumab. Alloreactive clones mapping to unstimulated subsets formed only a minor fraction. Naive or memory phenotype was unassignable for roughly 80-97% of proliferating CD4+ or CD8+ clones. Memory cells seemed less diverse than naive T cells, which also seemed major contributors to the alloresponse.

V gave up 1 base and J gave up 4 bases, with 11 bases separating them. Germline values: CDR1 SEHNR, CDR2 FQNEAQ (reference sequence). This CDR3 is 15 amino acids long. The sequence was collected from a human donor in good health. V usage is TRBV7-9 and J usage is TRBJ1-5; D not certain. Material: CD4+ T cells sorted from blood. CDR3 sequence (DNA): TGTGCCAGCAGCTTAGGTGAAACCGCAAATCAGCCCCAGCATTTT. Translation gives CASSLGETANQPQHF. Drawing the rest from reference TRBV7-9 and TRBJ1-5, the complete variable domain is DTGVSQNPRHKITKRGQNVTFRCDPISEHNRLYWYRQTLGQGPEFLTYFQNEAQLEKSRLLSDRFSAERPKGSFSTLEIQRTEQGDSAMYLCASSLGETANQPQHFGDGTRLSIL.